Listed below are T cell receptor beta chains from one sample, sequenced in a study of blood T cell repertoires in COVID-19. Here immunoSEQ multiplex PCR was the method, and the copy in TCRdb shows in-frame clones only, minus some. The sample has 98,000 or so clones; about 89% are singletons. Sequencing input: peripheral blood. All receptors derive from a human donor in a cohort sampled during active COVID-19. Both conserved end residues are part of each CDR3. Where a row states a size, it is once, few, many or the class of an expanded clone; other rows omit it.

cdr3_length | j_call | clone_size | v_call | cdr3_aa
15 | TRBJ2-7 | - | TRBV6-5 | CASSPGGPAGIEQYF
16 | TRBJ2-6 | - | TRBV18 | CASSRSGGAGANVLTF
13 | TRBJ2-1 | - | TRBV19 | CASSITLSNEQFF
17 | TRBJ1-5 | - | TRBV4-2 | CASSQRWTGLKIQPQHF
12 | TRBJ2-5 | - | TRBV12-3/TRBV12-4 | CASRGPGGTQYF
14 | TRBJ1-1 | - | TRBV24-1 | CATSDSRGQGKAFF
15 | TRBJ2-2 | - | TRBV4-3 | CASSQDRRGSGELFF
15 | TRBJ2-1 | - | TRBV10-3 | CAISESPGNSAEQFF
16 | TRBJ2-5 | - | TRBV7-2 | CASSVVPTSLQETQYF
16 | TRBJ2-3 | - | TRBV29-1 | CSVNPPRRGGTDTQYF
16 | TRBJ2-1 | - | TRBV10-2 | CASRETSGRGYNEQFF
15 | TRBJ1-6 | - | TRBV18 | CASSLSGQNNSPLHF
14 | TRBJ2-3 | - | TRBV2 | CASPRTSLTDTQYF
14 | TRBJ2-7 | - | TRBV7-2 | CASSLRTGSYEQYF
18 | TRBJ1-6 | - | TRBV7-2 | CASSLGRSGGRGNSPLHF
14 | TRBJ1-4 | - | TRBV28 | CASSLGTGHEKLFF
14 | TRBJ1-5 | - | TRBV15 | CATSRDRINQPQHF
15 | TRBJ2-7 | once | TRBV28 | CASAQGGTRSYEQYF
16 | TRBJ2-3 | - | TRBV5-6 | CASSLSGGIWEDTQYF
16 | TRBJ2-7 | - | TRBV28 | CASSNEHRVLRHEQYF
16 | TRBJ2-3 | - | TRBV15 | CATSRVGGDSPDTQYF
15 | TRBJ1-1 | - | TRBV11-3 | CASSLAPGWNTEAFF
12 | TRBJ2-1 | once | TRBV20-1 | CSASTLSNEQFF
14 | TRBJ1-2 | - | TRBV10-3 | CAISATDRNYGYTF
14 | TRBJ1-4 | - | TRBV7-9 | CASSFDRYNEKLFF
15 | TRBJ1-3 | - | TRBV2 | CASSIGTGKGNTIYF
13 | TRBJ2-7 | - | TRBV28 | CASSSFSSYEQYF
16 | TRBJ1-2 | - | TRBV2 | CASSEALRDRGYGYTF
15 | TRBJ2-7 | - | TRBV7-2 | CASSSLAGASYEQYF